The text below deals with one T cell receptor (beta chain). What it binds is not known. This sample is drawn from a study of cytomegalovirus exposure and HLA in healthy donors. Study overall: Previous work identified roughly 120 million unique TCR beta sequences from around 170 million T cells. Most donors, 81% of over 300 genotyped, fell in the Caucasian-associated ancestry cluster. Study conclusions and caveats: Association of 15,000 to 20,000 TCR beta sequences with HLA alleles was found at 0.05 false discovery rate in a later analysis.

The PCR had 60 Vbeta and 13 Jbeta primers. Assay: immunoSEQ multiplex PCR; the TCRdb copy retains only in-frame clones and omits some. The top ten hold around 1.4% of the sample, which has 150,000 to 200,000 clones, roughly 80% seen once. With 4 bases clipped from V and 7 bases from J, the junction kept 3 bases outside the gene matches. From germline, CDR1 is MGHDK and CDR2 SYGVNS. The CDR3 has 13 residues. The chain is built from TRBV25-1 and TRBJ2-1; TRBD2 agrees at 8 bases. What was sequenced was PBMCs. This clonotype was obtained from a girl between 5 and 17 years old in good health and CMV-seropositive. The CDR3 loop reads CASSGAGANEQFF. In DNA, the CDR3 is TGTGCCAGCAGTGGAGCGGGAGCAAATGAGCAGTTCTTC.